This TCR beta chain stems from a study of cytomegalovirus exposure and HLA in healthy donors. Vbeta (60) and Jbeta (13) primers were used in the PCR. Original data processing: Around 9.9 million shared chains were among the approximately 76 million unique TCR beta chains that a later analysis counted. The data were produced by immunoSEQ multiplex PCR, yet TCRdb's version contains in-frame clones alone and is incomplete. D and trimming were read from the DNA, whereas the V and J calls and clone size are those reported in that table. The listing records some 34,000 clones. Study-level points and caveats: TCR association rates varied by HLA locus in a later analysis, with DRB1 highest and HLA-C lowest. In a later analysis, a missense DCLRE1C variant was linked to TCR beta V- and J-gene trimming.

Concerning this clone itself: Its antigen is unknown. Different DNA sequences within this sample yield the same CDR3.

The V gene's germline CDR1 is SEHNR and CDR2 FQNEAQ (reference sequence). Trimming cost V 4 bases and J 1 base, with 7 bases left between them. CDR3 length: 13 amino acids. Source material: PBMCs. The chain employs TRBV7-9 and TRBJ1-1, with D maybe TRBD1 (5 bases). The receptor comes from a man aged 35-49 years in good health and CMV-seronegative. The CDR3 region is CASSWGGNTEAFF. CDR3 DNA: TGTGCCAGCAGCTGGGGCGGGAACACTGAAGCTTTCTTT.